The 22 T cell receptor beta chains below come from one sample, sequenced in a study of identical twins. MiXCR, run by TCRdb on the 5' RACE reads, gives a single entry per CDR3 protein. The table records 700,000 or so distinct CDR3 sequences, over 8.5% of them present only once. This same sample was also part of a study on yellow fever vaccine responses in identical twins.

Sequencing was performed on PBMCs. Receptors originate from a woman aged 18 to 35 in good health.

V is TRBV7-9 and J is TRBJ2-1, with D perhaps matching TRBD1 (5 bases). The CDR3 extends over 16 amino acids. Between the trimmed V and J ends, which lost 1 base and 3 bases, there was a span of 13 bases. Germline CDR1 reads SEHNR; CDR2 reads FQNEAQ (reference sequence). CDR3 amino acids: CASSLVPGPIYNEQFF. CDR3 sequence (DNA): TGTGCCAGCAGCTTAGTTCCAGGGCCCATCTACAATGAGCAGTTCTTC.

This clonotype showed up just a few times. The chain combines TRBV7-6 with TRBJ2-5; 8 bases match TRBD2. Germline V gene lookup returns CDR1 SGHVS and CDR2 FNYEAQ. The junction had 13 bases not matched to a gene; V was cut back by 5 bases and J by 5 bases. This CDR3 has 16 residues. The DNA of the CDR3 is TGTGCCAGCAGCCGCGGGGTAGCGGGAATAGGGGAGACCCAGTACTTC. Amino acid sequence: CASSRGVAGIGETQYF.

Points on this clonotype: A much larger clone differs from this one at a single base, so this may be a read error. The chain has TRBV5-6 and TRBJ2-5, with D perhaps matching TRBD1 (6 bases). In germline, CDR1 is SGHDT, CDR2 YYEEEE. CDR3 size: 13 residues. CDR3 sequence (DNA): TGTGCCAGGAGCTTGGGGGCCTTAGAGACCCAGTACTTC. Translation gives CARSLGALETQYF.

V usage is TRBV4-2 and J usage is TRBJ2-1; D is perhaps TRBD2 (5 bases). CDR3 length: 18 residues. Between the trimmed V and J ends, which lost 0 bases and 9 bases, there was a span of 24 bases. Germline lookup yields CDR1 LGHNA and CDR2 YNFKEQ. The CDR3 here is CASSQDPLEKWMISEQFF. CDR3 nucleotides: TGTGCCAGCAGCCAAGATCCACTAGAAAAGTGGATGATCAGTGAGCAGTTCTTC.

The genes are TRBV7-9 and TRBJ2-5, with D perhaps TRBD1 (6 bases). CDR3 size: 13 residues. CDR1 and CDR2 (germline): SEHNR, FQNEAQ (reference sequence). V was clipped by 10 bases and J by 2 bases, with 14 bases between them. In DNA form, the CDR3 reads TGTGCCATAAACAGGGTCCTTCAAGAGACCCAGTACTTC. Amino acid sequence: CAINRVLQETQYF.

This clonotype was counted between two and nine times. This chain joins TRBV7-2 and TRBJ2-5; D is uncertain. Germline CDR1 is SGHTA and CDR2 is FQGNSA. The CDR3 is made up of 15 amino acids. The V end was cut by 1 base, the J end by 0 bases, with 9 bases between. Written as DNA, the CDR3 is TGTGCCAGCAGCTTAGGGAACACCTACCAAGAGACCCAGTACTTC. It codes for CASSLGNTYQETQYF. Looking up the rest from reference TRBV7-2 and TRBJ2-5 gives the full variable domain: GAGVSQSPSNKVTEKGKDVELRCDPISGHTALYWYRQSLGQGLEFLIYFQGNSAPDKSGLPSDRFSAERTGGSVSTLTIQRTQQEDSAVYLCASSLGNTYQETQYFGPGTRLLVL.

This rearrangement joins TRBV15 to TRBJ2-7; D remains unclear. Germline V lookup: CDR1 LNHNV, CDR2 YYDKDF (reference sequence). Between the trimmed V and J ends, which lost 5 bases and 0 bases, there was a span of 11 bases. This CDR3 is built from 14 residues. Written as DNA, the CDR3 is TGTGCCACCAGCGGGCGCAGGAGCTCCTACGAGCAGTACTTC. Translation: CATSGRRSSYEQYF.

This clonotype was seen many times. The chain joins TRBV7-9 to TRBJ1-1; no clear D. Germline V gives CDR1 SEHNR, CDR2 FQNEAQ (reference sequence). This CDR3 contains 15 residues. The ends were cut back, 2 bases at V and 4 bases at J, with 14 bases in the middle. CDR3 sequence (DNA): TGTGCCAGCAGCTTACATCTGGGAGGAAGCACTGAAGCTTTCTTT. Its protein product is CASSLHLGGSTEAFF.

A few counts support this clonotype. The rearrangement links TRBV7-9 to TRBJ1-1; tentative D call: TRBD1 (5 bases). With 0 bases removed from V and 11 bases from J, the gap between germline ends came to 10 bases. This CDR3 has 12 residues. Germline V gene sequence: CDR1 SEHNR, CDR2 FQNEAQ (reference sequence). In DNA, the CDR3 is TGTGCCAGCAGCTTAGCGGGGACCTGGGCTTTCTTT. Protein: CASSLAGTWAFF.

The V and J genes are TRBV6-2 or TRBV6-3 and TRBJ2-7; 14 bases agree with TRBD2. CDR1 MNHEY and CDR2 SVGEGT come from the germline V gene. Trimming at V came to 6 bases and at J to 3 bases, leaving 10 bases not matched to a gene. The CDR3 totals 17 residues. The CDR3 protein is CASRRGLAGVPLYEQYF. CDR3 DNA: TGTGCCAGCAGACGGGGACTAGCGGGAGTCCCACTCTACGAGCAGTACTTC.

This clonotype was counted a few times. V usage is TRBV11-1 and J usage is TRBJ2-5, with D unclear. Trimming took off 3 bases at V and 5 bases at J, with 13 bases between the two ends. The V gene's germline CDR1 is SGHAT and CDR2 FQDESV (reference sequence). The length of the CDR3 is 14 residues. CDR3 protein: CASSFSPARETQYF. The CDR3 nucleotides are TGTGCCAGCAGCTTCAGCCCCGCGCGTGAGACCCAGTACTTC.

The chain carries TRBV7-2 and TRBJ1-5; D unresolved. V lost 5 bases and J lost 0, with 8 bases in between. The germline gives CDR1 SGHTA, CDR2 FQGNSA. CDR3 size: 14 residues. CDR3 region: CASSHGVSNQPQHF. CDR3 nucleotides: TGTGCCAGCAGCCACGGAGTTAGCAATCAGCCCCAGCATTTT.

The chain combines TRBV12-3 or TRBV12-4 with TRBJ2-2, with D possibly being TRBD2 (5 bases). Trimming took 9 bases from V and 6 from J, leaving 14 bases between them. CDR3 size: 13 residues. The CDR3 here is CASNRIGAGELFF. The CDR3 bases are TGTGCCAGTAACCGGATCGGGGCCGGGGAGCTGTTTTTT.

A note on this clonotype: Compared with germline, one end of the junction differs, possibly owing to a read error. V is TRBV9 and J is TRBJ2-1, with 8 bases fitting TRBD2. This CDR3 is 15 amino acids long. From germline, CDR1 is SGDLS and CDR2 YYNGEE. This chain's CDR3 is CTSSAAGTSINEQFF. DNA for the CDR3: TGTACCAGCAGCGCCGCCGGGACTAGTATCAATGAGCAGTTCTTC.

The rearrangement uses TRBV5-5 and TRBJ1-2; 8 bases are a match to TRBD1. The CDR3 totals 15 residues. After removal of 4 bases from V and 3 bases from J, the junction contained 8 bases not matched to a gene. Germline V lookup: CDR1 SGHKS, CDR2 YYEKEE (reference sequence). CDR3 in amino acids: CASSGRGQWDYGYTF. Here the CDR3 DNA reads TGTGCCAGCAGCGGCAGGGGGCAATGGGACTATGGCTACACCTTC.

This clonotype was counted only a few times. This chain uses TRBV12-3 or TRBV12-4 with TRBJ2-3; 9 nucleotides align to TRBD2. V lost 3 bases, J lost 6 bases, and 7 bases stayed unmatched. This CDR3 is 15 amino acids long. CDR3 residues: CASSLAGGRLDTQYF. For the CDR3, the DNA is TGTGCCAGCAGTTTGGCGGGGGGGCGTCTGGATACGCAGTATTTT.

This clonotype was picked up many times. V is TRBV4-2 and J is TRBJ2-5, with D unresolved. This CDR3 has 15 amino acids. Deletions cut 1 base from V and 2 bases from J, with 11 bases between. Per germline, CDR1 LGHNA and CDR2 YNFKEQ. DNA of the CDR3: TGTGCCAGCAGCCAAGGATTCACCACTCAAGAGACCCAGTACTTC. Translating gives CASSQGFTTQETQYF.

The chain combines TRBV29-1 with TRBJ1-1; D gene unclear. CDR3 size: 14 residues. Trimming took off 6 bases at V and 0 bases at J, with 14 bases between the two ends. Germline CDR1 SQVTM, CDR2 ANQGSEA. The CDR3 sequence: CSVVVYNMNTEAFF. CDR3 sequence (DNA): TGCAGCGTAGTTGTGTACAACATGAACACTGAAGCTTTCTTT.

The rearrangement uses TRBV10-3 and TRBJ2-7, with D possibly matching TRBD2 (6 bases). The CDR3 has 15 amino acids. CDR1 and CDR2 from the germline V gene are ENHRY and SYGVKD. V lost 6 bases and J lost 5, with 20 bases in between. In DNA form, the CDR3 reads TGTGCCATCAGGCACCCGACTAGTGGGACGGACGAGCAGTACTTC. Translated, it gives CAIRHPTSGTDEQYF.

This clonotype turned up a few times. The J gene is TRBJ2-1, the V gene TRBV27; 12 bases agree with TRBD2. This CDR3 spans 16 amino acids. Looked up from germline, CDR1 is MNHEY and CDR2 is SMNVEV (reference sequence). J gave up 10 bases and V 1 base, and 8 bases lay outside the gene matches. The CDR3 spells CASSLFSSGGAWEQFF. The DNA of the CDR3 is TGTGCCAGCAGTTTATTTTCTAGCGGGGGGGCCTGGGAGCAGTTCTTC.

This chain's CDR3 is CASSQDMLTGLASNEQFF. CDR3 in DNA: TGCGCCAGCAGCCAAGATATGCTTACGGGACTAGCGTCCAATGAGCAGTTCTTC. This chain connects TRBV4-3 to TRBJ2-1; 10 bases are a match to TRBD2. The CDR3 runs 18 residues. Germline trimming cut 0 bases from V and 6 bases from J; bases unmatched to any gene: 11. The germline gives CDR1 LGHNA, CDR2 YSLEER.

The gene calls are TRBV7-9 and TRBJ2-2; D is unclear. V was clipped by 1 base and J by 6 bases, with 15 bases between them. This CDR3 region has 16 residues. Germline-derived CDR1 and CDR2 are SEHNR and FQNEAQ (reference sequence). The CDR3 here is CASSLGSTAGSGELFF. The CDR3 coding sequence is TGTGCCAGCAGCTTAGGATCCACAGCCGGATCCGGGGAGCTGTTTTTT.